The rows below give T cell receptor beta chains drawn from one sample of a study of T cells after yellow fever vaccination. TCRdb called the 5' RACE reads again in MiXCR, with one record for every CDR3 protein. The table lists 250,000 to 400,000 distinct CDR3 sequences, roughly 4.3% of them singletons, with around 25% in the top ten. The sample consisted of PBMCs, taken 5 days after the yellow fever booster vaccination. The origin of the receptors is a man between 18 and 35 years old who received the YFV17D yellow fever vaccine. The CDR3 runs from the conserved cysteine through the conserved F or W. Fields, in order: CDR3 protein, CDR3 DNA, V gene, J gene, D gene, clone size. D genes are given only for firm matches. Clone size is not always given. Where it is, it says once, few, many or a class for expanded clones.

CDR3: CAWSVLGRGTDEQFF
DNA: TGTGCCTGGAGTGTACTGGGCAGGGGTACCGATGAGCAGTTCTTC
V: TRBV30
J: TRBJ2-1
D: .
size: few

CDR3: CASSLYRADQPQHF
DNA: TGTGCCAGCAGTTTGTACAGGGCGGATCAGCCCCAGCATTTT
V: TRBV27
J: TRBJ1-5
D: .
size: few

CDR3: CASRPTGPYGYTF
DNA: TGTGCCAGCAGACCGACAGGGCCCTATGGCTACACCTTC
V: TRBV5-4
J: TRBJ1-2
D: TRBD1
size: few

CDR3: CASSPTGYDTQYF
DNA: TGTGCCAGCAGCCCGACAGGGTACGATACGCAGTATTTT
V: TRBV5-4
J: TRBJ2-3
D: TRBD1
size: .

CDR3: CASSATGKNQPQHF
DNA: TGTGCCAGCAGTGCTACCGGGAAAAATCAGCCCCAGCATTTT
V: TRBV3-1
J: TRBJ1-5
D: .
size: few

CDR3: CASSVDTDSYEQYF
DNA: TGTGCCAGCAGCGTAGATACTGATTCCTACGAGCAGTACTTC
V: TRBV9
J: TRBJ2-7
D: .
size: .

CDR3: CSAMPGGVDNIQYF
DNA: TGCAGTGCCATGCCGGGCGGGGTAGATAACATTCAGTACTTC
V: TRBV20-1
J: TRBJ2-4
D: .
size: .

CDR3: CASSSAPARRQGPADTRYF
DNA: TGCGCCAGCAGCTCAGCCCCGGCCCGAAGACAGGGTCCCGCAGATACGCGGTATTTT
V: TRBV5-1
J: TRBJ2-3
D: TRBD1
size: few

CDR3: CASSLSPRTGVVSDTQYF
DNA: TGCGCCAGCAGCTTGTCGCCGAGGACAGGGGTGGTGTCAGATACGCAGTATTTT
V: TRBV5-1
J: TRBJ2-3
D: TRBD1
size: .

CDR3: CASSQASSGGTDTQYF
DNA: TGCGCCAGCAGCCAAGCCAGTAGCGGGGGCACAGATACGCAGTATTTT
V: TRBV4-1
J: TRBJ2-3
D: TRBD2
size: few

CDR3: CSALDSPSTNEKLFF
DNA: TGCAGTGCCTTGGACAGCCCTTCAACTAATGAAAAACTGTTTTTT
V: TRBV20-1
J: TRBJ1-4
D: .
size: .

CDR3: CASKDRGFAGNTIYF
DNA: TGTGCCAGCAAAGATCGGGGCTTCGCTGGAAACACCATATATTTT
V: TRBV11-2
J: TRBJ1-3
D: .
size: few

CDR3: CASSLKLIAGFTDTQYF
DNA: TGTGCCAGCAGCTTAAAGTTAATAGCGGGGTTCACAGATACGCAGTATTTT
V: TRBV7-2
J: TRBJ2-3
D: TRBD2
size: .

CDR3: CASSEEGRGRTEAFF
DNA: TGTGCCAGCAGTGAAGAGGGCAGGGGAAGAACTGAAGCTTTCTTT
V: TRBV25-1
J: TRBJ1-1
D: .
size: many

CDR3: CASSYHKQGTGELFF
DNA: TGTGCCAGCAGTTACCACAAACAGGGAACCGGGGAGCTGTTTTTT
V: TRBV12-3/TRBV12-4
J: TRBJ2-2
D: .
size: many

CDR3: CASRQITGMRDEQYF
DNA: TGCGCCAGCAGACAGATAACAGGGATGCGCGACGAGCAGTACTTC
V: TRBV5-1
J: TRBJ2-7
D: .
size: many

CDR3: CASSLEGDRGADTQYF
DNA: TGCGCCAGCAGCTTGGAAGGGGACAGGGGGGCAGATACGCAGTATTTT
V: TRBV5-1
J: TRBJ2-3
D: TRBD1
size: many

CDR3: CAITRDGSSYEQYF
DNA: TGTGCCATCACCAGGGACGGGAGTTCCTACGAGCAGTACTTC
V: TRBV10-3
J: TRBJ2-7
D: .
size: many

CDR3: CASSYNPGETQYF
DNA: TGTGCCAGCAGTTATAACCCCGGGGAGACCCAGTACTTC
V: TRBV6-5
J: TRBJ2-5
D: .
size: few

CDR3: CASSLQGGQAFF
DNA: TGTGCCAGCAGTCTGCAGGGGGGACAGGCTTTCTTT
V: TRBV6-6
J: TRBJ1-1
D: TRBD1
size: many

CDR3: CASSPEGGDGQPQHF
DNA: TGTGCCAGCAGCCCAGAGGGAGGGGATGGTCAGCCCCAGCATTTT
V: TRBV9
J: TRBJ1-5
D: .
size: .

CDR3: CASTVGGNRADTQYF
DNA: TGCGCCAGCACCGTAGGAGGGAACCGCGCAGATACGCAGTATTTT
V: TRBV5-1
J: TRBJ2-3
D: .
size: many

CDR3: CASSPQSGGEQFF
DNA: TGCGCCAGCAGCCCCCAGTCCGGGGGTGAGCAGTTCTTC
V: TRBV4-1
J: TRBJ2-1
D: .
size: many

CDR3: CASSPSSSTDTQYF
DNA: TGTGCCAGCTCACCCTCTTCGAGCACAGATACGCAGTATTTT
V: TRBV18
J: TRBJ2-3
D: .
size: few

CDR3: CSATYGPSGANVLTF
DNA: TGCAGTGCTACCTACGGACCCTCCGGGGCCAACGTCCTGACTTTC
V: TRBV20-1
J: TRBJ2-6
D: .
size: many

CDR3: CASSVVPGPDYEQYF
DNA: TGTGCCAGCAGCGTAGTGCCCGGGCCCGACTACGAGCAGTACTTC
V: TRBV9
J: TRBJ2-7
D: .
size: many

CDR3: CASSPDRTYDYGYTF
DNA: TGCGCCAGCAGCCCGGACCGGACCTATGACTATGGCTACACCTTC
V: TRBV4-3
J: TRBJ1-2
D: .
size: many

CDR3: CASSPGTVNYGYTF
DNA: TGTGCCAGCTCACCCGGGACAGTAAACTATGGCTACACCTTC
V: TRBV18
J: TRBJ1-2
D: TRBD1
size: .

CDR3: CASSQGGGETFMNTEAFF
DNA: TGCGCCAGCAGCCAAGGAGGGGGAGAAACTTTTATGAACACTGAAGCTTTCTTT
V: TRBV4-1
J: TRBJ1-1
D: .
size: few

CDR3: CASSEGAYSTDTQYF
DNA: TGTGCCAGCAGTGAAGGGGCGTATAGCACAGATACGCAGTATTTT
V: TRBV6-1
J: TRBJ2-3
D: .
size: .

CDR3: CASSFNSVLGEKLFF
DNA: TGTGCCAGCAGCTTCAATTCGGTTTTGGGTGAAAAACTGTTTTTT
V: TRBV5-6
J: TRBJ1-4
D: .
size: .

CDR3: CASSLEGLNYGYTF
DNA: TGTGCCAGCAGCTTAGAAGGGCTGAACTATGGCTACACCTTC
V: TRBV7-2
J: TRBJ1-2
D: .
size: few

CDR3: CASSSGGTGNTIYF
DNA: TGTGCCAGCAGTTCAGGGGGAACTGGAAACACCATATATTTT
V: TRBV9
J: TRBJ1-3
D: TRBD1
size: few

CDR3: CATYRGNNSPLHF
DNA: TGTGCCACCTACAGGGGAAACAATTCACCCCTCCACTTT
V: TRBV13
J: TRBJ1-6
D: TRBD1
size: few

CDR3: CASSDTAALTFF
DNA: TGTGCCAGCAGTGATACAGCGGCTCTCACTTTCTTT
V: TRBV6-1
J: TRBJ1-1
D: .
size: many

CDR3: CASRGGRTKAYEQYF
DNA: TGCGCCAGCCGGGGCGGCAGGACCAAGGCCTACGAGCAGTACTTC
V: TRBV10-2
J: TRBJ2-7
D: .
size: .

CDR3: CASSLGTGSRSPLHF
DNA: TGTGCCAGCAGCTTAGGCACAGGGTCACGGTCACCCCTCCACTTT
V: TRBV7-9
J: TRBJ1-6
D: .
size: few

CDR3: CASSDPRGAQETQYF
DNA: TGTGCCAGCAGCGACCCACGGGGGGCCCAAGAGACCCAGTACTTC
V: TRBV7-2
J: TRBJ2-5
D: .
size: .

CDR3: CASSLGPGPTLYNEQFF
DNA: TGTGCCAGCAGCTTAGGCCCCGGACCCACCTTATACAATGAGCAGTTCTTC
V: TRBV7-2
J: TRBJ2-1
D: .
size: .

CDR3: CASRLRGEETQYF
DNA: TGTGCCAGCAGGCTCCGAGGGGAAGAGACCCAGTACTTC
V: TRBV3-1
J: TRBJ2-5
D: .
size: many

CDR3: CASSPRVGEDEQFF
DNA: TGCGCCAGCAGCCCGAGGGTAGGGGAGGATGAGCAGTTCTTC
V: TRBV4-3
J: TRBJ2-1
D: .
size: many

CDR3: CASSRTTTGVQETQYF
DNA: TGTGCCAGCAGCCGAACCACAACAGGAGTCCAAGAGACCCAGTACTTC
V: TRBV14
J: TRBJ2-5
D: .
size: few

CDR3: CASVGDGDEQYF
DNA: TGTGCCAGCGTCGGGGACGGTGACGAGCAGTACTTC
V: TRBV5-4
J: TRBJ2-7
D: .
size: few

CDR3: CASSERNWETQYF
DNA: TGTGCCAGCAGCGAAAGAAACTGGGAGACCCAGTACTTC
V: TRBV5-4
J: TRBJ2-5
D: .
size: few

CDR3: CASSFSGVTDTQYF
DNA: TGTGCCAGCAGCTTTTCGGGGGTAACAGATACGCAGTATTTT
V: TRBV13
J: TRBJ2-3
D: .
size: .

CDR3: CASSEQGYNEQFF
DNA: TGCGCCAGCAGTGAGCAAGGCTACAATGAGCAGTTCTTC
V: TRBV10-1
J: TRBJ2-1
D: .
size: many

CDR3: CASSPPGRGDTQYF
DNA: TGTGCCAGCAGTCCCCCGGGACGGGGAGATACGCAGTATTTT
V: TRBV12-3/TRBV12-4
J: TRBJ2-3
D: .
size: .

CDR3: CSAREEYGYTF
DNA: TGCAGTGCTAGGGAGGAGTATGGCTACACCTTC
V: TRBV20-1
J: TRBJ1-2
D: .
size: few

CDR3: CSAPGSGGPDTQYF
DNA: TGCAGTGCTCCGGGTAGCGGGGGACCAGATACGCAGTATTTT
V: TRBV20-1
J: TRBJ2-3
D: TRBD2
size: few

CDR3: CASSGGTETNEKLFF
DNA: TGTGCCAGCAGTGGCGGGACCGAAACTAATGAAAAACTGTTTTTT
V: TRBV2
J: TRBJ1-4
D: .
size: .

CDR3: CASSLVGGPGTDTQYF
DNA: TGTGCCAGCAGCTTAGTGGGGGGGCCAGGGACAGATACGCAGTATTTT
V: TRBV7-6
J: TRBJ2-3
D: .
size: .

CDR3: CASSFDRGEDYEQFF
DNA: TGTGCCAGCAGTTTTGATCGGGGGGAAGACTATGAGCAGTTCTTC
V: TRBV28
J: TRBJ2-1
D: TRBD2
size: .

CDR3: CASKAPGGLNEQFF
DNA: TGTGCCAGCAAGGCGCCAGGGGGATTGAATGAGCAGTTCTTC
V: TRBV12-3/TRBV12-4
J: TRBJ2-1
D: TRBD1
size: .

CDR3: CASSLQGIDQPQHF
DNA: TGTGCCAGTAGTTTACAGGGGATCGATCAGCCCCAGCATTTT
V: TRBV19
J: TRBJ1-5
D: TRBD1
size: few

CDR3: CASSDRTSSGNTIYF
DNA: TGCGCCAGCTCGGACAGGACGAGCTCTGGAAACACCATATATTTT
V: TRBV10-1
J: TRBJ1-3
D: TRBD1
size: .

CDR3: CASSLTRGLYTGELFF
DNA: TGTGCCAGCAGCTTAACCCGGGGGCTTTACACCGGGGAGCTGTTTTTT
V: TRBV7-3
J: TRBJ2-2
D: .
size: many

CDR3: CASTQGETQYF
DNA: TGTGCCAGCACCCAAGGGGAGACCCAGTACTTC
V: TRBV12-3/TRBV12-4
J: TRBJ2-5
D: .
size: many

CDR3: CASSLIGQGGYTF
DNA: TGTGCCAGCAGCTTAATAGGTCAGGGAGGCTACACCTTC
V: TRBV7-2
J: TRBJ1-2
D: .
size: many

CDR3: CASSLGVGGYNEQFF
DNA: TGTGCCAGCAGCTTAGGCGTGGGGGGATACAATGAGCAGTTCTTC
V: TRBV7-2
J: TRBJ2-1
D: .
size: .